This T cell receptor beta chain came from a study of blood T cell repertoires in COVID-19. Study at large: Spain, Italy and the United States supplied samples that represented acute and convalescent COVID-19.

In the authors' workflow: Nucleated cell counts were estimated from reference gene primer amplification. The data were produced by immunoSEQ multiplex PCR, yet TCRdb's version contains in-frame clones alone and is incomplete. That table is the source of V, J and clone size, and D and trimming were worked out from the DNA. Counted here are under 130,000 clones, approximately 69% occurring once; the ten biggest clones make up about 6.5%. This CDR3 is built from 16 residues. V lost 5 bases, J lost 6 bases, and 9 bases stayed unmatched. Germline V gene data show CDR1 as MDHEN and CDR2 as SYDVKM. The chain joins TRBV28 to TRBJ1-5; TRBD1 matches at 11 bases. Sequencing was done on a sample of peripheral blood. The source of this sequence is an elderly man with acute or convalescent COVID-19. In DNA form, the CDR3 reads TGTGCCAGCAGTACAGACGGACAGGGGGCCTCTCAGCCCCAGCATTTT. Translating gives CASSTDGQGASQPQHF. Variable domain in full (rest from reference TRBV28 and TRBJ1-5): DVKVTQSSRYLVKRTGEKVFLECVQDMDHENMFWYRQDPGLGLRLIYFSYDVKMKEKGDIPEGYSVSREKKERFSLILESASTNQTSMYLCASSTDGQGASQPQHFGDGTRLSIL.